The 3 T cell receptor beta chains listed next were all sequenced from one sample in a study of T cells after posttransplantation cyclophosphamide. TCRdb's table, derived via immunoSEQ multiplex PCR, lists solely in-frame clones and lacks some. Of around 13,000 clones in the sample, about 80% were seen once. Sample: memory CD4+ T cells sorted from PBMCs. Every receptor here comes from a man in his fifties in good health, CMV-negative, and a related stem cell transplant donor.

The chain joins TRBV10-3 to TRBJ2-2; the D gene is possibly TRBD1 (5 bases). The CDR3 loop spans 16 amino acids. CDR1 is ENHRY and CDR2 is SYGVKD in the germline V gene. V was trimmed by 4 bases and J by 0 bases, leaving 12 bases between them. CDR3 nucleotides: TGTGCCATCAGTGTGACAGACCTGTCGAACACCGGGGAGCTGTTTTTT. It is translated as CAISVTDLSNTGELFF.

This clone was picked up one time. V and J are TRBV9 and TRBJ2-7, with 8 bases aligning to TRBD1. Germline assignment: CDR1 SGDLS and CDR2 YYNGEE. The CDR3 contains 14 residues. Unmatched junction bases numbered 9, after V lost 4 bases and J lost 6 bases. The CDR3 nucleotides are TGTGCCAGCAGCCCATGGACAGGGTCGGTCGAGCAGTACTTC. Residues: CASSPWTGSVEQYF.

The V gene is TRBV10-1, the J gene TRBJ2-5; D might be TRBD1 (5 bases). This CDR3 is built from 13 residues. V lost 5 bases and J lost 1, with 8 bases in between. Germline V lookup: CDR1 WNHNN, CDR2 SYGVQD (reference sequence). The CDR3 bases are TGCGCCAGCAGTATGACAGTCCAAGAGACCCAGTACTTC. Its protein is CASSMTVQETQYF.